Below are 26 T cell receptor beta chains sequenced from a single sample in a study of shared clonotypes between healthy human individuals. Naive CD8 isolation took CD45RO-negative cells positively selected for CCR7 and excluded terminally differentiated effector memory CD45RA+ cells. Measured with immunoSEQ multiplex PCR; TCRdb has only the in-frame clones, and not every one. The table has under 600,000 clones, more than 95% seen once. The material sequenced was naive CD8+ T cells sorted from blood. The origin of the receptors is a man aged 30 to 39 in good health.

The chain joins TRBV2 to TRBJ2-4; 8 bases map to TRBD1. CDR3 size: 15 residues. Germline V CDR1 and CDR2: SNHLY, FYNNEI. The V gene end was trimmed by 4 bases and the J gene end by 1 base; junction bases not matched to a gene: 3. The DNA of the CDR3 is TGTGCCAGCAGTGGGACAGGGATGGCCAAAAACATTCAGTACTTC. It is translated as CASSGTGMAKNIQYF.

The CDR3 DNA reads TGTGCCAGCAGCTTTAGTGAAACCAATGAGCAGTTCTTC. It yields the protein CASSFSETNEQFF. The rearrangement joins TRBV7-9 to TRBJ2-1; D not certain. This CDR3 has 13 amino acids. Trimming left V 3 bases short and J 6 bases short, with 9 bases between. The germline V gene encodes CDR1 SEHNR and CDR2 FQNEAQ (reference sequence).

This sequence joins TRBV7-9 and TRBJ2-5; 7 nucleotides align to TRBD2. Germline CDR1 SEHNR, CDR2 FQNEAQ (reference sequence). The CDR3 has 17 amino acids. The J segment lost 4 bases and the V segment lost 5 bases, leaving 16 bases of the junction unmatched. The CDR3 DNA reads as TGTGCCAGCAGCCCCAAGACCGGGACTACGAGAGGAGAGACCCAGTACTTC. It codes for CASSPKTGTTRGETQYF.

The chain employs TRBV7-9 and TRBJ2-3; D is unclear. Trimming removed 5 bases at V and 0 bases at J, with 12 bases between. The length of the CDR3 is 15 residues. CDR1 is SEHNR, CDR2 FQNEAQ, per germline (reference sequence). The CDR3 DNA is TGTGCCAGCAGCCCCAGGCTTACTAGCACAGATACGCAGTATTTT. Protein sequence: CASSPRLTSTDTQYF.

The chain combines TRBV5-6 with TRBJ1-1, with D maybe TRBD1 (5 bases). CDR3 size: 13 residues. Germline CDR1 SGHDT, CDR2 YYEEEE. V lost 5 bases and J 4 bases, leaving 12 bases between the germline ends. CDR3 DNA sequence: TGTGCCAGCAGATCCTGGGGGGGCACTGAAGCTTTCTTT. Translation: CASRSWGGTEAFF. Drawing the rest from reference TRBV5-6 and TRBJ1-1, the complete variable domain is DAGVTQSPTHLIKTRGQQVTLRCSPKSGHDTVSWYQQALGQGPQFIFQYYEEEERQRGNFPDRFSGHQFPNYSSELNVNALLLGDSALYLCASRSWGGTEAFFGQGTRLTVV.

The rearrangement links TRBV4-3 to TRBJ2-3; D is unresolved. Germline V gene data show CDR1 as LGHNA and CDR2 as YSLEER. Trimming cost V 0 bases and J 0 bases, with 7 bases left between them. This CDR3 comprises 15 residues. In DNA form, the CDR3 reads TGCGCCAGCAGCCAAGATTGGCACAGCACAGATACGCAGTATTTT. Its translation: CASSQDWHSTDTQYF.

The CDR3 DNA reads as TGTGCCAGCAGCTTAGCGGGACAGATCTCTGGAAACACCATATATTTT. Its translation: CASSLAGQISGNTIYF. V usage is TRBV7-2 and J usage is TRBJ1-3, with 7 positions matching TRBD1. The germline V gene encodes CDR1 SGHTA and CDR2 FQGNSA. The CDR3 consists of 16 residues. Trimming removed 0 bases from V and 0 bases from J; junction bases left unmatched: 2.

The chain is built from TRBV5-1 and TRBJ1-2; TRBD1 might be the D (5 bases). The V gene's germline CDR1 is SGHRS and CDR2 YFSETQ. The CDR3 length is 14 residues. The ends were cut back, 4 bases at V and 2 bases at J, with 12 bases in the middle. The CDR3 protein is CASSVGTVNYGYTF. The CDR3 nucleotides read TGCGCCAGCAGCGTGGGGACCGTAAACTATGGCTACACCTTC.

A note on this clone: The junction and the germline gene differ at one end; a read error may be behind it. This rearrangement joins TRBV6-5 to TRBJ2-3, with 9 bases that match TRBD2. CDR1 is MNHEY, CDR2 SVGAGI, per germline. This CDR3 has 15 residues. The CDR3 coding sequence is TGTGCCAGCACCAGGACCGGGACTAGCAGAGATACGCAGTATTTT. This gives the protein CASTRTGTSRDTQYF.

The V and J genes are TRBV29-1 and TRBJ2-1, with TRBD2 matching 10 bases. V was pared by 7 bases and J by 6 bases, with 9 bases of the junction left unmatched. The CDR3 consists of 14 residues. CDR1 SQVTM and CDR2 ANQGSEA come from the germline V gene. Here the CDR3 reads CSGTLTSGTNEQFF. In nucleotides, the CDR3 is TGCAGCGGGACCCTTACTAGCGGGACCAATGAGCAGTTCTTC.

This chain uses TRBV2 with TRBJ2-7, with D tentatively TRBD1 (7 bases). The germline V gene encodes CDR1 SNHLY and CDR2 FYNNEI. CDR3 size: 16 residues. The V end was cut by 7 bases, the J end by 2 bases, with 21 bases between. The chain's CDR3 is CASTPARGQGAYEQYF. The CDR3 DNA follows: TGTGCCAGCACTCCCGCGCGGGGTCAGGGGGCCTACGAGCAGTACTTC.

The chain combines TRBV6-5 with TRBJ2-7; TRBD1 might be the D (5 bases). CDR1 is MNHEY, CDR2 SVGAGI, per germline. Between the trimmed V and J ends, which lost 9 bases and 3 bases, there was a span of 18 bases. The CDR3 totals 14 residues. CDR3 sequence reads: CASRTTVSDYEQYF. CDR3 bases: TGTGCCAGTCGAACGACAGTGAGTGACTACGAGCAGTACTTC.

This chain joins TRBV7-2 and TRBJ2-5; D may be TRBD2 (5 bases). Trimming stripped 2 bases from V and 7 bases from J, with 20 bases between. The CDR3 runs to 16 residues. CDR1 and CDR2 from the germline V gene are SGHTA and FQGNSA. CDR3 residues: CASSLPPGRGITTQYF. The CDR3 coding sequence is TGTGCCAGCAGCTTACCCCCTGGACGGGGAATTACGACCCAGTACTTC.

About this clone: In the same sample, other DNA sequences code for this CDR3. The CDR3 DNA is TGTGCCAGCAGCTTAGGTACCTCTGGAAACACCATATATTTT. This translates into CASSLGTSGNTIYF. The chain joins TRBV7-2 to TRBJ1-3; D uncertain. Trimming pared 1 base from V and 0 bases from J, leaving 4 bases between. Germline CDR1 is SGHTA and CDR2 is FQGNSA. The CDR3 spans 14 residues.

The J gene is TRBJ2-7, the V gene TRBV5-1; D remains unclear. The ends were cut back, 0 bases at V and 3 bases at J, with 10 bases in the middle. Germline lookup yields CDR1 SGHRS and CDR2 YFSETQ. The CDR3 has 14 amino acids. The DNA of the CDR3 is TGCGCCAGCAGCTTGGACCGCGTTCTCTACGAGCAGTACTTC. Translating gives CASSLDRVLYEQYF.

The chain recombines TRBV11-2 with TRBJ2-1; D remains ambiguous. Trimming cost V 2 bases and J 5 bases, with 7 bases left between them. Germline loops: CDR1 SGHAT, CDR2 FQNNGV. This CDR3 is built from 13 residues. The CDR3 spells CASSLSSHNEQFF. The CDR3 DNA reads as TGTGCCAGCAGCTTATCAAGTCACAATGAGCAGTTCTTC. The full variable domain, rest sourced from reference TRBV11-2 and TRBJ2-1, is EAGVAQSPRYKIIEKRQSVAFWCNPISGHATLYWYQQILGQGPKLLIQFQNNGVVDDSQLPKDRFSAERLKGVDSTLKIQPAKLEDSAVYLCASSLSSHNEQFFGPGTRLTVL.

The CDR3 loop is CASSKGGNTGELFF. The CDR3 nucleotides are TGTGCCAGCAGCAAAGGGGGAAACACCGGGGAGCTGTTTTTT. This chain links TRBV5-4 with TRBJ2-2; D perhaps matches TRBD1 (6 bases). The germline CDR1 and CDR2 sequences are SGHNT and YYREEE (reference sequence). The V end was cut by 4 bases, the J end by 2 bases, with 9 bases between. This CDR3 spans 14 amino acids.

The V and J genes are TRBV27 and TRBJ2-5; no firm D call. The CDR3 is 13 amino acids. Trimming took 2 bases from V and 5 from J, leaving 9 bases between them. Germline values: CDR1 MNHEY, CDR2 SMNVEV (reference sequence). CDR3 in amino acids: CASSLSLVETQYF. In DNA, the CDR3 is TGTGCCAGCAGTTTAAGCTTAGTGGAGACCCAGTACTTC.

The chain has TRBV23-1 and TRBJ2-7; D gene ambiguous. TRBV23-1 falls under the ORF class, with uncertain function. This CDR3 is 15 amino acids long. Trimming cost V 0 bases and J 7 bases, with 16 bases left between them. This CDR3 reads CASSQSSGNTTEQYF. Written as DNA, the CDR3 is TGCGCCAGCAGTCAATCTTCGGGCAACACAACGGAGCAGTACTTC.

V and J are TRBV29-1 and TRBJ1-1, with D tentatively TRBD1 (5 bases). The CDR3 length is 11 residues. Germline assignment: CDR1 SQVTM and CDR2 ANQGSEA. The CDR3 coding sequence is TGCACCGCGGGGCTGAGCAATGAAGCTTTCTTT. This sequence encodes CTAGLSNEAFF.

This sequence joins TRBV5-6 and TRBJ2-1; D ambiguous. V was trimmed by 3 bases and J by 3 bases, leaving 4 bases between them. This CDR3 comprises 12 residues. Germline-derived CDR1 and CDR2 are SGHDT and YYEEEE. For the CDR3, the DNA is TGTGCCAGCAGCTACGACTACAATGAGCAGTTCTTC. Protein product: CASSYDYNEQFF.

J is TRBJ2-2 and V is TRBV2; TRBD2 matches at 8 bases. This CDR3 contains 15 residues. After removal of 6 bases from V and 5 bases from J, the junction contained 8 bases not matched to a gene. CDR1 and CDR2 (germline): SNHLY, FYNNEI. The CDR3 region is CASRSEREKTGELFF. CDR3 sequence (DNA): TGTGCCAGCAGGTCCGAGCGGGAGAAGACCGGGGAGCTGTTTTTT.

This clone came up once. The J gene is TRBJ2-5, the V gene TRBV6-5, with D perhaps TRBD1 (5 bases). Trimming shortened V by 6 bases and J by 4 bases, and 9 bases separated the two germline ends. The CDR3 has 12 amino acids. CDR1 and CDR2 (germline): MNHEY, SVGAGI. The chain's CDR3 is CASRGPSETQYF. The CDR3, as DNA: TGTGCCAGCAGGGGGCCTTCAGAGACCCAGTACTTC.

The chain carries TRBV27 and TRBJ1-5; no clear D. Deletions cut 3 bases from V and 1 base from J, with 13 bases between. CDR1 and CDR2 (germline): MNHEY, SMNVEV (reference sequence). The CDR3 contains 16 residues. CDR3 bases: TGTGCCAGCAGTTTTTTGGGGAGCAAAAGCAATCAGCCCCAGCATTTT. Translation: CASSFLGSKSNQPQHF.

This chain links TRBV7-9 with TRBJ2-5; TRBD1 is a possible D gene (5 bases). Germline V CDR1 and CDR2: SEHNR, FQNEAQ (reference sequence). With 1 base removed from V and 2 bases from J, the gap between germline ends came to 8 bases. This CDR3 comprises 14 residues. DNA of the CDR3: TGTGCCAGCAGCTTAGAGGGGATACAAGAGACCCAGTACTTC. Translated, it gives CASSLEGIQETQYF.

The rearrangement links TRBV25-1 to TRBJ2-1; 9 bases align to TRBD1. V shed 3 bases, J shed 15 bases, and the junction held 6 bases outside the gene matches. CDR3 length: 12 amino acids. Germline-derived CDR1 and CDR2 are MGHDK and SYGVNS. The CDR3 protein is CASSDSGQGLFF. The CDR3, as DNA: TGTGCCAGCAGTGATTCAGGACAGGGGTTGTTCTTC.